The T cell receptor (beta chain) under discussion was sequenced for a study of untreated major depressive disorder. Produced via immunoSEQ multiplex PCR; TCRdb's table is partial and in-frame only. The sample holds 20,000 or so clones, approximately 89% seen once. The TCR sequence derives from a woman in her thirties in good health. The sequencing sample was made of CD4+ T cells from PBMCs.

CDR3 loop: CASGVTGAKNIQYF. The CDR3 region has the DNA TGTGCCAGTGGTGTGACAGGAGCCAAAAACATTCAGTACTTC. The V call is TRBV19, the J call TRBJ2-4, with D possibly being TRBD1 (6 bases). Germline CDR1 and CDR2: LNHDA and SQIVND (reference sequence). Trimming pared 8 bases from V and 0 bases from J, leaving 11 bases between. The CDR3 runs 14 residues.